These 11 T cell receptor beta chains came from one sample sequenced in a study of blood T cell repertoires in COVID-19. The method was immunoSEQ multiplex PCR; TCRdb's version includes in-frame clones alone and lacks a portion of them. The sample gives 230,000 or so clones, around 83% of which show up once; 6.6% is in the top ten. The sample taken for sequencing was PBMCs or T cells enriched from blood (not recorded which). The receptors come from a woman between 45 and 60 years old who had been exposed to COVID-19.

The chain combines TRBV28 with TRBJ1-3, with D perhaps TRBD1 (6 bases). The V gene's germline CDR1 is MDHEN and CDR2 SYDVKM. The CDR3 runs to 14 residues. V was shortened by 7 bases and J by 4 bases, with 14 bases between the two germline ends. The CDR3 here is CASTDRFKGNTIYF. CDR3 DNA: TGTGCCAGCACCGACAGGTTTAAGGGAAACACCATATATTTT.

The CDR3 nucleotides read TGTGCCACCAGCAGGGGGACAGTCCTTAATTCACCCCTCCACTTT. Translating gives CATSRGTVLNSPLHF. The rearrangement links TRBV15 to TRBJ1-6, with TRBD1 identical over 7 bases. Unmatched junction bases numbered 5, after V lost 3 bases and J lost 6 bases. CDR1 LNHNV and CDR2 YYDKDF come from the germline V gene (reference sequence). This CDR3 is built from 15 residues.

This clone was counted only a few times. The CDR3 nucleotides are TGTGCCAGCAGCGCTAGCGGGGGGACAGATACGCAGTATTTT. This gives the protein CASSASGGTDTQYF. The V gene is TRBV5-4, the J gene TRBJ2-3; 11 nucleotides align to TRBD2. CDR1 is SGHNT, CDR2 YYREEE, per germline (reference sequence). The V and J ends lost 4 bases and 3 bases, in that order; junction bases with no gene match: 1. The CDR3 length is 14 residues.

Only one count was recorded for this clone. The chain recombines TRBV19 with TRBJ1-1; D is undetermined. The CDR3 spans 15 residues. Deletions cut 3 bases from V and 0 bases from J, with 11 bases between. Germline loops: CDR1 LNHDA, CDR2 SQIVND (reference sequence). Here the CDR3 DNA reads TGTGCCAGTAGTATTCTTGAGGGAATGAACACTGAAGCTTTCTTT. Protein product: CASSILEGMNTEAFF.

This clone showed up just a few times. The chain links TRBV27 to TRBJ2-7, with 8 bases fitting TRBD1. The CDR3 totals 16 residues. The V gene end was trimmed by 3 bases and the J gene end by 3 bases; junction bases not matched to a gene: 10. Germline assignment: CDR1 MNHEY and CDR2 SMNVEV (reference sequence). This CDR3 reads CASSFSGQGIYYEQYF. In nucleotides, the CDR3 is TGTGCCAGCAGTTTTTCCGGACAGGGCATTTACTACGAGCAGTACTTC.

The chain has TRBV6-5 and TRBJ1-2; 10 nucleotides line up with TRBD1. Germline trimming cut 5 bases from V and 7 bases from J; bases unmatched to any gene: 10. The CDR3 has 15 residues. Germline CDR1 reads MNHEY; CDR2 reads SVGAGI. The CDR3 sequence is CASSRPGQGFSGYTF. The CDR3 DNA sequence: TGTGCCAGCAGTCGGCCGGGACAGGGGTTCAGTGGCTACACCTTC.

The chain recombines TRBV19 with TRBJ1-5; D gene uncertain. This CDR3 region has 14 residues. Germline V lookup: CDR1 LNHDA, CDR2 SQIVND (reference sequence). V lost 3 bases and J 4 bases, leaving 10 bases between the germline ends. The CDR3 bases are TGTGCCAGTAGTATTCGAGGGATAAATCAGCCCCAGCATTTT. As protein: CASSIRGINQPQHF.

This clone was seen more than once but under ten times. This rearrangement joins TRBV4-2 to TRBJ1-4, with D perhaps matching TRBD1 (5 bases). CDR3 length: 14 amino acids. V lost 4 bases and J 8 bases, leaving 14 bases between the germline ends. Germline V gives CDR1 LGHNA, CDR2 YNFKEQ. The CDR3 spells CASSPWVGQEKLFF. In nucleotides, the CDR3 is TGTGCCAGCAGCCCCTGGGTGGGGCAAGAAAAACTGTTTTTT.

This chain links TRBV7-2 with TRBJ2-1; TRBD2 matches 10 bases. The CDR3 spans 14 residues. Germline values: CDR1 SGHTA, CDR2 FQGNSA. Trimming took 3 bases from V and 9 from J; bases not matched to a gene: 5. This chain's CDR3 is CASSLSGGAREQFF. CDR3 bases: TGTGCCAGCAGCTTGAGCGGGGGGGCCCGTGAGCAGTTCTTC.

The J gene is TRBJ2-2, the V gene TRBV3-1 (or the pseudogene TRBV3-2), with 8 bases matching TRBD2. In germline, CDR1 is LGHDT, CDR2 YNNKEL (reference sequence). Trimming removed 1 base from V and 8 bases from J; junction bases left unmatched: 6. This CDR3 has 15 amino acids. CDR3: CASSQATGGPGELFF. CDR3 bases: TGTGCCAGCAGCCAAGCCACGGGGGGGCCTGGGGAGCTGTTTTTT.

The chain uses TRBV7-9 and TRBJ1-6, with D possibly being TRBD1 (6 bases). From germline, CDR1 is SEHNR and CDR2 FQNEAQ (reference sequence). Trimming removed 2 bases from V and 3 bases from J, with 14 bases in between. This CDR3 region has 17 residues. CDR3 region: CASSLSWTEDYNSPLHF. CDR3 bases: TGTGCCAGCAGCTTAAGTTGGACAGAAGACTATAATTCACCCCTCCACTTT.